The 8 T cell receptor beta chains presented below share a single source sample, sequenced in a study of blood T cell repertoires in COVID-19. The table came from immunoSEQ multiplex PCR; TCRdb's copy has only in-frame clones and leaves some out. The repertoire consists of around 220,000 clones, with approximately 78% occurring once and the leading ten covering 7.5% to 9.5%. Sequenced: peripheral blood. The receptors come from a woman of 80 years or more with COVID-19, enrolled during active disease.

The CDR3 protein is CASSLNREQYF. CDR3 coding DNA: TGTGCCAGCAGTTTAAATAGAGAGCAGTACTTC. The J gene is TRBJ2-7, the V gene TRBV28; D not certain. This CDR3 has 11 residues. The V end lost 2 bases, the J end lost 7 bases, and 6 bases lay between the germline ends. The germline gives CDR1 MDHEN, CDR2 SYDVKM.

The genes are TRBV19 and TRBJ2-7; 8 bases map to TRBD1. This CDR3 contains 16 residues. The V gene end was trimmed by 4 bases and the J gene end by 7 bases; junction bases not matched to a gene: 15. Per germline, CDR1 LNHDA and CDR2 SQIVND (reference sequence). CDR3 region: CASSRRFGPTGDEQYF. The CDR3 bases are TGTGCCAGTAGTAGGCGTTTCGGACCGACAGGGGATGAGCAGTACTTC.

The chain recombines TRBV27 with TRBJ2-6; 7 nucleotides align to TRBD1. V lost 4 bases, J lost 2 bases, and 2 bases stayed unmatched. This CDR3 is built from 15 residues. Germline CDR1 reads MNHEY; CDR2 reads SMNVEV (reference sequence). The CDR3 here is CASSSQGTGANVLTF. The CDR3 coding sequence is TGTGCCAGCAGTTCACAGGGGACTGGGGCCAACGTCCTGACTTTC.

In regard to this clone: At one of its ends the junction is not consistent with the germline gene, which may arise from a read error. The CDR3 DNA is TGTGCCAGCAGTTTGGGAAGTAGCGGGTCCTCCTACGAGCAGTACTTC. This gives the protein CASSLGSSGSSYEQYF. The V call is TRBV5-5, the J call TRBJ2-7, with 7 nucleotides matching TRBD2. The CDR3 consists of 16 residues. CDR1 is SGHKS, CDR2 YYEKEE, per germline (reference sequence).

The V gene is TRBV6-5, the J gene TRBJ2-7; 8 bases line up with TRBD1. The CDR3 is made up of 13 amino acids. Germline V gene lookup returns CDR1 MNHEY and CDR2 SVGAGI. The V and J ends lost 2 bases and 4 bases, in that order; junction bases with no gene match: 1. The CDR3 here is CASSYGTGYEQYF. Written as DNA, the CDR3 is TGTGCCAGCAGTTACGGGACAGGTTACGAGCAGTACTTC.

CDR3 residues: CASSLVSYEQYF. The CDR3 nucleotides read TGTGCCAGCAGCTTAGTGAGTTACGAGCAGTACTTC. The chain recombines TRBV7-2 with TRBJ2-7, with D hard to call. CDR1 is SGHTA, CDR2 FQGNSA, per germline. Trimming cost V 1 base and J 4 bases, with 5 bases left between them. The CDR3 length is 12 residues. The complete variable domain, with remaining parts taken from reference TRBV7-2 and TRBJ2-7, reads GAGVSQSPSNKVTEKGKDVELRCDPISGHTALYWYRQSLGQGLEFLIYFQGNSAPDKSGLPSDRFSAERTGGSVSTLTIQRTQQEDSAVYLCASSLVSYEQYFGPGTRLTVT.

This clone was recorded only once. The chain joins TRBV30 to TRBJ2-3; D unresolved. Looked up from germline, CDR1 is GTSNPN and CDR2 is SVGIG (reference sequence). Trimming left V 1 base short and J 1 base short, with 12 bases between. The CDR3 has 15 amino acids. Here the CDR3 reads CAWSASTWGTDTQYF. DNA of the CDR3: TGTGCCTGGAGTGCTAGTACTTGGGGCACAGATACGCAGTATTTT.

This clone showed up just once. The chain joins TRBV5-1 to TRBJ2-7; TRBD2 agrees at 9 bases. V trimming: 2 bases; J trimming: 4 bases; junction bases outside the gene matches: 13. In germline, CDR1 is SGHRS, CDR2 YFSETQ. CDR3 length: 17 residues. The CDR3 protein is CASSFSHLSGSGYEQYF. The CDR3, as DNA: TGCGCCAGCAGCTTTTCTCACCTTAGCGGGAGCGGTTACGAGCAGTACTTC.